These 19 T cell receptor beta chains originate from one sample sequenced in a study of shared clonotypes between healthy human individuals. TCRdb's copy holds only in-frame clones and misses some; the assay was immunoSEQ multiplex PCR. The table has under 2.5 million clones, 85% to 95% seen once; the top ten hold roughly 0.34%. Sample: naive CD4+ T cells from PBMCs. Regarding subset: CD45RA+ positively selected. The source of these receptors is a young man in good health. Some clones in this sample may be carry-over from other donors' samples.

The chain couples TRBV6-5 to TRBJ1-1; 7 bases are a match to TRBD1. The CDR3 length is 14 residues. Trimming removed 5 bases from V and 0 bases from J; junction bases left unmatched: 3. From germline, CDR1 is MNHEY and CDR2 SVGAGI. The CDR3 is CASSQGQLNTEAFF. CDR3 coding DNA: TGTGCCAGCAGTCAGGGACAGCTGAACACTGAAGCTTTCTTT.

The chain couples TRBV7-8 to TRBJ2-5; 7 positions agree with TRBD2. This CDR3 has 14 amino acids. Trimming at V came to 5 bases and at J to 5 bases, leaving 8 bases not matched to a gene. Germline V gene lookup returns CDR1 SGHVS and CDR2 FQNEAQ. The CDR3 DNA sequence: TGTGCCAGCAGCAAGACTAGCTCCGGGGAGACCCAGTACTTC. Its translation: CASSKTSSGETQYF.

In regard to this clone: This specimen includes other DNA sequences encoding the same CDR3. The genes are TRBV18 and TRBJ1-2; possible D gene TRBD1, 6 bases. The CDR3 is made up of 12 amino acids. Trimming took 3 bases from V and 7 from J, leaving 9 bases between them. Germline values: CDR1 KGHSH, CDR2 LQKENI. The CDR3 loop is CASSPDRAGYTF. Here the CDR3 DNA reads TGTGCCAGCTCACCGGACAGAGCTGGCTACACCTTC.

This chain uses TRBV9 with TRBJ1-2; unclear D gene. The CDR3 is 12 amino acids. In germline, CDR1 is SGDLS, CDR2 YYNGEE. V lost 3 bases and J 7 bases, leaving 10 bases between the germline ends. CDR3 residues: CASSDPYGGYTF. CDR3 sequence (DNA): TGTGCCAGCAGCGACCCCTATGGTGGCTACACCTTC.

This rearrangement joins TRBV12-5 to TRBJ1-2; a weak D match, TRBD1 (5 bases). V lost 2 bases to trimming and J lost 2 bases, with 21 bases between them. CDR1 is LGHNT, CDR2 FRNRAP, per germline. The CDR3 consists of 18 residues. This CDR3 reads CASGLTGRGAILNYGYTF. CDR3 DNA: TGTGCTAGTGGTTTGACTGGTCGAGGGGCAATATTAAACTATGGCTACACCTTC.

The chain has TRBV10-3 and TRBJ1-5; 8 positions match TRBD1. CDR1 is ENHRY, CDR2 SYGVKD, per germline. The CDR3 covers 14 residues. Trimming took 8 bases from V and 6 from J; bases not matched to a gene: 9. The DNA for the CDR3 is TGTGCCATCGGGGGAGGACAGGGACGTCAGCCCCAGCATTTT. It specifies CAIGGGQGRQPQHF.

The chain carries TRBV5-1 and TRBJ2-2; TRBD2 agrees at 8 bases. The V and J ends lost 2 bases and 7 bases, in that order; junction bases with no gene match: 7. CDR1 is SGHRS, CDR2 YFSETQ, per germline. The CDR3 extends over 15 amino acids. The CDR3 sequence: CASSLTGGPIGELFF. The CDR3 DNA sequence: TGCGCCAGCAGCTTAACGGGAGGGCCGATCGGGGAGCTGTTTTTT.

A word on this clone: At the DNA level, this CDR3 is encoded by other sequences in the same sample as well. The chain combines TRBV7-9 with TRBJ2-5; a possible D gene is TRBD2 (6 bases). Germline V gene sequence: CDR1 SEHNR, CDR2 FQNEAQ (reference sequence). The ends were cut back, 1 base at V and 4 bases at J, with 10 bases in the middle. This CDR3 is built from 14 residues. CDR3 amino acids: CASSLGTGVETQYF. The CDR3 region has the DNA TGTGCCAGCAGCTTAGGCACGGGAGTAGAGACCCAGTACTTC.

V is TRBV27 and J is TRBJ2-7; D unresolved. The CDR3 contains 12 residues. Germline CDR1 reads MNHEY; CDR2 reads SMNVEV (reference sequence). The V end lost 4 bases, the J end lost 3 bases, and 7 bases lay between the germline ends. The CDR3 spells CASSSERYEQYF. In DNA, the CDR3 is TGTGCCAGCAGTTCGGAGCGCTACGAGCAGTACTTC.

The chain links TRBV18 to TRBJ2-5; 7 bases map to TRBD1. The CDR3 loop spans 14 amino acids. Unmatched junction bases numbered 8, after V lost 5 bases and J lost 5 bases. Germline V gene sequence: CDR1 KGHSH, CDR2 LQKENI. DNA of the CDR3: TGTGCCAGCTCAGCGACAGGGTCCGGTGAGACCCAGTACTTC. As protein: CASSATGSGETQYF.

This sequence joins TRBV14 and TRBJ1-6; D unresolved. Per the germline V gene, CDR1 is SGHDN and CDR2 is FVKESK. V lost 1 base, J lost 8 bases, and 6 bases lay in between. The CDR3 is 13 residues long. CDR3 region: CASSQGLYSPLHF. In DNA form, the CDR3 reads TGTGCCAGCAGCCAAGGGCTTTATTCACCCCTCCACTTT.

This clone occurred a few times. The rearrangement links TRBV7-9 to TRBJ1-1, with D hard to call. Per germline, CDR1 SEHNR and CDR2 FQNEAQ (reference sequence). V was shortened by 4 bases and J by 0 bases, with 6 bases between the two germline ends. The CDR3 totals 13 residues. In DNA, the CDR3 is TGTGCCAGCAGCTACCACCTGAACACTGAAGCTTTCTTT. It codes for CASSYHLNTEAFF.

This clone has a handful of counts. The chain has TRBV19 and TRBJ1-1; maybe TRBD1 (6 bases). Between the trimmed V and J ends, which lost 3 bases and 6 bases, there was a span of 8 bases. This CDR3 region has 12 residues. CDR1 and CDR2 from the germline V gene are LNHDA and SQIVND (reference sequence). The CDR3 loop is CASSMAGAEAFF. DNA of the CDR3: TGTGCCAGTAGTATGGCAGGGGCTGAAGCTTTCTTT.

The chain couples TRBV4-1 to TRBJ2-1, with 12 bases identical to TRBD2. CDR3 length: 16 residues. V gave up 4 bases and J gave up 9 bases; unmatched junction bases: 10. Germline V CDR1 and CDR2: MGHRA, YSYEKL. CDR3 nucleotide sequence: TGCGCCAGCAGCCGCAATCTAGCGGGAGGGAGTGGTGAGCAGTTCTTC. Its protein is CASSRNLAGGSGEQFF.

The chain links TRBV10-3 to TRBJ1-3, with 8 bases that match TRBD1. The CDR3 is 15 residues long. The ends lost 10 bases at V and 2 bases at J; junction bases unmatched: 10. Germline loops: CDR1 ENHRY, CDR2 SYGVKD. CDR3 region: CATLNGQGAGNTIYF. The DNA for the CDR3 is TGTGCCACCCTGAACGGACAGGGAGCTGGAAACACCATATATTTT.

The CDR3 here is CASVRAPGGETQYF. The CDR3 DNA reads TGTGCCAGCGTCCGGGCCCCGGGAGGGGAGACCCAGTACTTC. The chain joins TRBV2 to TRBJ2-5; 8 nucleotides agree with TRBD2. The CDR3 is made up of 14 amino acids. V shed 8 bases, J shed 5 bases, and the junction held 10 bases outside the gene matches. The germline V gene encodes CDR1 SNHLY and CDR2 FYNNEI.

The chain has TRBV5-1 and TRBJ2-1, with 11 positions matching TRBD2. V trimming: 0 bases; J trimming: 4 bases; junction bases outside the gene matches: 12. The germline gives CDR1 SGHRS, CDR2 YFSETQ. The CDR3 is 19 residues long. The CDR3 DNA is TGCGCCAGCAGCTTGGAATGGCCGCCCCTAGCGGGAGGTTACAATGAGCAGTTCTTC. It encodes CASSLEWPPLAGGYNEQFF.

The count of this clone is one. This rearrangement joins TRBV11-2 to TRBJ1-1, with D perhaps TRBD1 (6 bases). Germline CDR1 and CDR2: SGHAT and FQNNGV. Trimming stripped 7 bases from V and 5 bases from J, with 20 bases between. The CDR3 is 15 residues long. For the CDR3, the DNA is TGTGCCAGCAAGCGCCCTGGCAGGGGAGAAACTGAAGCTTTCTTT. As protein: CASKRPGRGETEAFF.

A few counts support this clone. The gene calls are TRBV5-1 and TRBJ1-6; D is undetermined. Trimming removed 0 bases from V and 5 bases from J, with 6 bases in between. CDR3 length: 14 residues. Germline loops: CDR1 SGHRS, CDR2 YFSETQ. The CDR3 region has the DNA TGCGCCAGCAGCTTGGGGATCCATAATTCACCCCTCCACTTT. Protein: CASSLGIHNSPLHF.